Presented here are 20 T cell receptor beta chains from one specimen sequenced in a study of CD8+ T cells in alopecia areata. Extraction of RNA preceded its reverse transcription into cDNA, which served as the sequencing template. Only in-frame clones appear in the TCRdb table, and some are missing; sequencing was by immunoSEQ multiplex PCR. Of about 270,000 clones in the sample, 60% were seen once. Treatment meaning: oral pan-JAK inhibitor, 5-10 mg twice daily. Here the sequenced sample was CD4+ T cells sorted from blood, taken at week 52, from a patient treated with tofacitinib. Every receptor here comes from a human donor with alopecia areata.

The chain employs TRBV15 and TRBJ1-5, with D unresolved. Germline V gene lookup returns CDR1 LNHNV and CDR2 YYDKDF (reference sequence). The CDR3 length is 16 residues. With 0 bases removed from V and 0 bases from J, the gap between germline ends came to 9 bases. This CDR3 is CATSRDRGFSNQPQHF. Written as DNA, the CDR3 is TGTGCCACCAGCAGAGATCGAGGATTTAGCAATCAGCCCCAGCATTTT. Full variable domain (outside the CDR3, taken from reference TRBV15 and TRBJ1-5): DAMVIQNPRYQVTQFGKPVTLSCSQTLNHNVMYWYQQKSSQAPKLLFHYYDKDFNNEADTPDNFQSRRPNTSFCFLDIRSPGLGDTAMYLCATSRDRGFSNQPQHFGDGTRLSIL.

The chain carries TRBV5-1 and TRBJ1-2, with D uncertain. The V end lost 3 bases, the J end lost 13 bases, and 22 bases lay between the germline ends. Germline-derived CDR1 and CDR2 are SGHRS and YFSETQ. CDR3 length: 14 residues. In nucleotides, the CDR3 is TGCGCCAGCAGCTCGGTAGGGCCTCAATCCCGATCCACCTTC. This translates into CASSSVGPQSRSTF.

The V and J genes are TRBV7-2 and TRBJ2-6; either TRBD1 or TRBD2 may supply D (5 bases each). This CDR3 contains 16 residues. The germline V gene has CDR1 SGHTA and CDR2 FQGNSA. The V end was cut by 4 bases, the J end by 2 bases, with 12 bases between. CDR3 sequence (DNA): TGTGCCAGCAGCTGGAGGCAGGGTGCTGGGGCCAACGTCCTGACTTTC. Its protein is CASSWRQGAGANVLTF.

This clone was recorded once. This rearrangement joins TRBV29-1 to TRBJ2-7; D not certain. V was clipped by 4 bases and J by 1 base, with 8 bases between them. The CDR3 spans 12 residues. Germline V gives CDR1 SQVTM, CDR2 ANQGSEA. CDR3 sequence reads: CSVVVGSYEQYF. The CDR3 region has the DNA TGCAGCGTTGTTGTGGGATCCTACGAGCAGTACTTC.

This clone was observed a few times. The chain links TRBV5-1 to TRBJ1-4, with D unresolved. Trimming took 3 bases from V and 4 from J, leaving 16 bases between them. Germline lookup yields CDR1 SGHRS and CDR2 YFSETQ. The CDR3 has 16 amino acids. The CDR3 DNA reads TGCGCCAGCAGCTCAAAGGGCCCGAACCATAATGAAAAACTGTTTTTT. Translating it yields CASSSKGPNHNEKLFF.

DNA of the CDR3: TGTGCCAGCAGCACCCCCGGACTAGCGGGGACCTACGAGCAGTACTTC. Residues: CASSTPGLAGTYEQYF. The chain joins TRBV5-6 to TRBJ2-7, with 12 bases fitting TRBD2. The CDR3 length is 16 residues. Per the germline V gene, CDR1 is SGHDT and CDR2 is YYEEEE. The J segment lost 2 bases and the V segment lost 4 bases, leaving 7 bases of the junction unmatched.

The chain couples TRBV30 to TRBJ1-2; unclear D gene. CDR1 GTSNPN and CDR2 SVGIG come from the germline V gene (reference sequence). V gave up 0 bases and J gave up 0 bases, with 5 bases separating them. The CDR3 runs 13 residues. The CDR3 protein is CAWSVRANYGYTF. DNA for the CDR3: TGTGCCTGGAGTGTACGGGCTAACTATGGCTACACCTTC.

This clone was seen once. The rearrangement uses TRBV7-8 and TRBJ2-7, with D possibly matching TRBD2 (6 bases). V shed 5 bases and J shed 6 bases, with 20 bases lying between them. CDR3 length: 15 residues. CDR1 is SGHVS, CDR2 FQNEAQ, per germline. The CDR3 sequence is CASSLGGAVVSEQYF. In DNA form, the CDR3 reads TGTGCCAGCAGCCTGGGCGGGGCGGTAGTAAGCGAGCAGTACTTC.

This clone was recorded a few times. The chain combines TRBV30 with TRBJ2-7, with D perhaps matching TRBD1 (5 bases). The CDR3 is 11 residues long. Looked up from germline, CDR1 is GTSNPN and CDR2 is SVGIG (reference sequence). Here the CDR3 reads CARQGVYEQYF. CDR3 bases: TGTGCTCGGCAGGGTGTCTACGAGCAGTACTTC.

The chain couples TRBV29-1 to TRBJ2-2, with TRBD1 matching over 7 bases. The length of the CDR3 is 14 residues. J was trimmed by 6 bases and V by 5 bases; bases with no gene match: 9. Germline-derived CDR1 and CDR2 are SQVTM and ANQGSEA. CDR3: CSVSRQGGPGELFF. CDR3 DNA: TGCAGCGTTAGTAGACAGGGCGGACCCGGGGAGCTGTTTTTT.

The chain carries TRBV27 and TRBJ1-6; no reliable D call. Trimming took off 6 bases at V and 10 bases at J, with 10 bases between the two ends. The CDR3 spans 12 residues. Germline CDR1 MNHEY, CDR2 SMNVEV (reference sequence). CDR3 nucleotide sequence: TGTGCCAGCAGCCTAGTTGGGTCACCCCTCCACTTT. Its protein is CASSLVGSPLHF.

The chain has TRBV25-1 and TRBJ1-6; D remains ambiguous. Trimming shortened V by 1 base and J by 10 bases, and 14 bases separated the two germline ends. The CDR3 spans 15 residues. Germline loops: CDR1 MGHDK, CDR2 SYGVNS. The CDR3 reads CASSELAFSGSPLHF. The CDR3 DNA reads TGTGCCAGCAGTGAATTGGCTTTTTCGGGGTCACCCCTCCACTTT.

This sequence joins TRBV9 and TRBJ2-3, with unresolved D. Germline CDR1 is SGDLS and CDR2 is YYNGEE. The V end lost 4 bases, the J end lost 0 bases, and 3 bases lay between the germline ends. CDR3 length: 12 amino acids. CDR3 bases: TGTGCCAGCAGCAAAAGCACAGATACGCAGTATTTT. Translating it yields CASSKSTDTQYF.

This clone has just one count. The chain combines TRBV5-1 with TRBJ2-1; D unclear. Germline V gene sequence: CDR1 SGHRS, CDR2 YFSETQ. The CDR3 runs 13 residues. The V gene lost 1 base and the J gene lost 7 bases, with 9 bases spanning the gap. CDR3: CASSLFPVNEQFF. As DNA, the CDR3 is TGCGCCAGCAGCTTGTTTCCCGTAAATGAGCAGTTCTTC.

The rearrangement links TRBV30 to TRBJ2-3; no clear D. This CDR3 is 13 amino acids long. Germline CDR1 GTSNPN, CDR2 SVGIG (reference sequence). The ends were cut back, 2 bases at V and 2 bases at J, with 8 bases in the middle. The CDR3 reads CAWSPSTTDTQYF. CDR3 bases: TGTGCCTGGAGTCCCTCTACCACAGATACGCAGTATTTT.

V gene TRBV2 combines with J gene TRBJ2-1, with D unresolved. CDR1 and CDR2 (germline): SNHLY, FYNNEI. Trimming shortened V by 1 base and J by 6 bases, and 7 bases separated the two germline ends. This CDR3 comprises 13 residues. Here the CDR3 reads CASSEGSGNEQFF. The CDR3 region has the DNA TGTGCCAGCAGTGAAGGGTCCGGCAATGAGCAGTTCTTC.

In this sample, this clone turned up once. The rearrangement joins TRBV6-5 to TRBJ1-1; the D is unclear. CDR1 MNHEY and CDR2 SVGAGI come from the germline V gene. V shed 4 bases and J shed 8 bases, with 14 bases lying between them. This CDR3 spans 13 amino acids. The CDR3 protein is CASSFILSGEAFF. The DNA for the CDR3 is TGTGCCAGCAGTTTTATCCTTTCTGGAGAAGCTTTCTTT.

CDR3 nucleotide sequence: TGTGCCAGCAGCCCCGCCTCGAGGGGCTACACCTTC. Translating gives CASSPASRGYTF. This chain joins TRBV6-6 and TRBJ1-2; D call uncertain. V lost 6 bases and J lost 8, with 13 bases in between. Per germline, CDR1 MNHNY and CDR2 SVGAGI (reference sequence). The CDR3 sequence is 12 residues long.

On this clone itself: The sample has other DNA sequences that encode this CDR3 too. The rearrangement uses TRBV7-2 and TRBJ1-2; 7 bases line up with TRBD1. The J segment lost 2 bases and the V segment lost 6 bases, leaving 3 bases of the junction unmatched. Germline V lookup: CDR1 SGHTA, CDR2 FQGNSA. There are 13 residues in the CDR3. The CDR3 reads CASSPDRNYGYTF. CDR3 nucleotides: TGTGCCAGCAGTCCGGACAGGAACTATGGCTACACCTTC.

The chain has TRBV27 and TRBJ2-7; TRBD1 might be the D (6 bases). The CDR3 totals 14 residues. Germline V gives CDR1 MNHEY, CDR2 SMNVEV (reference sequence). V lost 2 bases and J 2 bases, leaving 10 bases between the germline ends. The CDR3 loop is CASSLAGDPYEQYF. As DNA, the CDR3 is TGTGCCAGCAGTTTAGCAGGGGACCCCTACGAGCAGTACTTC.